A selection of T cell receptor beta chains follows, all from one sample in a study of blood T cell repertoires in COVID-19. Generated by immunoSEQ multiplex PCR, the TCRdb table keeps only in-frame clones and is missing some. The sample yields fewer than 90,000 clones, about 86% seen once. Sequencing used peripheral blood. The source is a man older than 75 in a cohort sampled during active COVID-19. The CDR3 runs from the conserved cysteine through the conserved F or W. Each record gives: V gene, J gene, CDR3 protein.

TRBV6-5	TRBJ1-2	CAIGNTGEYGYTF
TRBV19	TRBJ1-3	CASKDSSGNTIYF
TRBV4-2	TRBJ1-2	CASSQDGTGSNYGYTF
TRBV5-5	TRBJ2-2	CASSPRQGVNTGELFF
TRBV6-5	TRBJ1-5	CASSITGGNQPQHF
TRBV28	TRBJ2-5	CAASPPGHTQETQYF
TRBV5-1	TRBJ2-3	CASSPDGQGTDTQYF
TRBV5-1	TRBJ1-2	CASSLDGNGNYGYTF
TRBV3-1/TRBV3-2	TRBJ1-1	CASAYWSGTEAFF
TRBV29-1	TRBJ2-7	CSVETGGYEQYF
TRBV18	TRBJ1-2	CASSLDRGLDGYTF
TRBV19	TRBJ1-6	CASSMVALRGESSYNSPLHF
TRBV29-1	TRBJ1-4	CSVHQQGSTNEKLFF
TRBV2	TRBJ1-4	CASSYDKANEKLFF
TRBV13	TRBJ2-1	CASSPLGRTDYNEQFF
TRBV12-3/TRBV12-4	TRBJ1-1	CASSRTHNTEAFF
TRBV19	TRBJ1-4	CASSPPGGTTNEKLFF
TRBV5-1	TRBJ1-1	CASSLRTGDNTEAFF
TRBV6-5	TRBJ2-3	CASGLSGGATDTQYF
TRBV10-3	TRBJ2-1	CAIKGDSDDNEQFF
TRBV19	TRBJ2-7	CASSPGQGAYEQYF
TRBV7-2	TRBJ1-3	CASSLAGLPGGDTIYF
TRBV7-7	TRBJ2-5	CASSPVSGGLQETQYF
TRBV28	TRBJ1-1	CASSPGLARGAFF
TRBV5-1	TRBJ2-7	CASSPRQGPYEQYF
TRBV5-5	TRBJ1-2	CASSFQGDGGYTF
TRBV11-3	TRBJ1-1	CASSLGGTGNTEAFF
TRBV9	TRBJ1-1	CASSVGHLNTEAFF
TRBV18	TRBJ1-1	CASSKSLNTEAFF
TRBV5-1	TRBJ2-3	CASSLGSVSRLGGTDTQYF
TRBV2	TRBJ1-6	CASRQGAGNSPLHF
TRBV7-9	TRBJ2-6	CASNKVGGQAVSPNVLTF
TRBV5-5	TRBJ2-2	CASRSEFTGELFF
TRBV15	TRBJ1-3	CATSRDRVAGNTIYF
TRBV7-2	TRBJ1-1	CASSLSHGGRGTFF
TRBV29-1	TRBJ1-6	CSVEVVGEALHF
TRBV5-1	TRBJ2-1	CASSWFGEQFF
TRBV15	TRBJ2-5	CATSSGETQYF
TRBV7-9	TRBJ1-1	CASSSYFRNGTAGTEAFF
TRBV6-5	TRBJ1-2	CASSSAKADSGYGYTF
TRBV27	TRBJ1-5	CASSKDRGRQPQHF
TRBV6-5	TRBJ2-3	CASRVSGGRPDTQYF
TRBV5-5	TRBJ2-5	CASSWQGPETQYF
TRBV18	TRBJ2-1	CASSPGASSYNEQFF
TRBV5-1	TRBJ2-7	CASSFQGGFDEQYF
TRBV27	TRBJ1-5	CASTGTVPSSNQPQHF